Each of the 32 T cell receptor beta chains below was sequenced from the same sample in a study of cytomegalovirus exposure and HLA in healthy donors. PCR used 60 Vbeta primers and 13 Jbeta primers. This table comes from immunoSEQ multiplex PCR, and its TCRdb copy is limited to in-frame clones, with some not included. This table has some 90,000 clones, about two thirds appearing once. Sequencing input: PBMCs. These receptors originate from a man aged 55 to 70 in good health and CMV-seronegative.

The genes are TRBV30 and TRBJ1-6, with 10 bases fitting TRBD1. The CDR3 has 16 residues. Germline lookup yields CDR1 GTSNPN and CDR2 SVGIG (reference sequence). V was pared by 7 bases and J by 7 bases, with 13 bases of the junction left unmatched. The CDR3 loop reads CALTGGAILGNSPLHF. DNA for the CDR3: TGTGCCTTGACAGGGGGCGCGATTCTCGGCAATTCACCCCTCCACTTT.

In its sample, this clone was seen a few times. This sequence joins TRBV5-8 and TRBJ2-3, with D unclear. Germline V lookup: CDR1 SGHTS, CDR2 YDEGEE. This CDR3 contains 13 residues. Trimming stripped 0 bases from V and 3 bases from J, with 5 bases between. The CDR3 is CASSLELTDTQYF. The CDR3 nucleotides are TGTGCCAGCAGCTTGGAACTTACAGATACGCAGTATTTT.

Notes on this clone: The identical CDR3 is also encoded by other nucleotide sequences in the sample. This chain links TRBV19 with TRBJ2-7; 7 nucleotides agree with TRBD2. With 7 bases clipped from V and 3 bases from J, the junction kept 3 bases outside the gene matches. The CDR3 has 12 residues. Germline-derived CDR1 and CDR2 are LNHDA and SQIVND (reference sequence). CDR3 bases: TGTGCCAGTACTGGCGGGAGCTACGAGCAGTACTTC. Residues: CASTGGSYEQYF.

The chain links TRBV7-9 to TRBJ1-1, with D perhaps matching TRBD1 (6 bases). V was cut by 1 base and J by 6 bases, with 9 bases left in between. The length of the CDR3 is 13 residues. Per germline, CDR1 SEHNR and CDR2 FQNEAQ (reference sequence). The CDR3 spells CASSLGTVAEAFF. The CDR3 DNA sequence: TGTGCCAGCAGCTTAGGGACAGTCGCTGAAGCTTTCTTT.

V and J are TRBV7-9 and TRBJ1-1; 7 nucleotides align to TRBD1. Germline-derived CDR1 and CDR2 are SEHNR and FQNEAQ (reference sequence). This CDR3 contains 13 residues. J gave up 1 base and V 8 bases, and 4 bases lay outside the gene matches. The DNA for the CDR3 is TGTGCCAGCGGATACAGGGGGAACACTGAAGCTTTCTTT. It encodes CASGYRGNTEAFF. Full variable domain (missing parts from reference TRBV7-9 and TRBJ1-1): DTGVSQNPRHKITKRGQNVTFRCDPISEHNRLYWYRQTLGQGPEFLTYFQNEAQLEKSRLLSDRFSAERPKGSFSTLEIQRTEQGDSAMYLCASGYRGNTEAFFGQGTRLTVV.

Here the CDR3 reads CAWSARDGRGYTF. The DNA for the CDR3 is TGTGCCTGGAGTGCCCGGGATGGGAGGGGCTACACCTTC. The chain links TRBV30 to TRBJ1-2; D not resolved. This CDR3 is 13 amino acids long. V was trimmed by 1 base and J by 8 bases, leaving 14 bases between them. The germline gives CDR1 GTSNPN, CDR2 SVGIG (reference sequence).

The chain joins TRBV2 to TRBJ2-5; 12 bases are a match to TRBD2. The germline CDR1 and CDR2 sequences are SNHLY and FYNNEI. This CDR3 comprises 18 residues. Unmatched junction bases numbered 9, after V lost 2 bases and J lost 2 bases. The CDR3 protein is CASSEWRLAGGFQETQYF. In DNA form, the CDR3 reads TGTGCCAGCAGTGAATGGCGGCTAGCGGGGGGGTTTCAAGAGACCCAGTACTTC.

This chain joins TRBV19 and TRBJ1-1; 8 nucleotides line up with TRBD1. V lost 1 base to trimming and J lost 4 bases; unmatched junction nucleotides: 8. Germline CDR1 and CDR2: LNHDA and SQIVND (reference sequence). The CDR3 spans 16 residues. The DNA for the CDR3 is TGTGCCAGTAGTATAGGGCAGGGGGCGCTTACCACTGAAGCTTTCTTT. Translating gives CASSIGQGALTTEAFF.

The CDR3 sequence is CASTDSGRGTGELFF. The CDR3 DNA reads as TGTGCCAGTACCGATAGCGGGAGAGGGACCGGGGAGCTGTTTTTT. The V call is TRBV19, the J call TRBJ2-2, with 9 nucleotides matching TRBD2. This CDR3 region has 15 residues. Germline CDR1 and CDR2: LNHDA and SQIVND (reference sequence). J lost 5 bases, V lost 7 bases, and 8 bases had no gene match.

J is TRBJ1-3 and V is TRBV29-1; the match to TRBD1 covers 7 bases. From germline, CDR1 is SQVTM and CDR2 ANQGSEA. V lost 7 bases, J lost 3 bases, and 9 bases stayed unmatched. The CDR3 is 14 residues long. CDR3 region: CSAKETGNGNTIYF. Written as DNA, the CDR3 is TGCAGCGCCAAAGAGACAGGGAATGGAAACACCATATATTTT.

The chain couples TRBV11-2 to TRBJ2-1, with TRBD2 matching over 7 bases. The CDR3 has 17 residues. With V trimmed by 5 bases and J by 9 bases, 19 bases remained unmatched. Germline V gene data show CDR1 as SGHAT and CDR2 as FQNNGV. CDR3 loop: CASSAVGEGRVSSEQFF. DNA for the CDR3: TGTGCCAGCAGCGCAGTGGGGGAGGGCAGGGTCTCGAGTGAGCAGTTCTTC.

V is TRBV6-4 and J is TRBJ2-3, with D maybe TRBD2 (7 bases). Trimming left V 8 bases short and J 2 bases short, with 17 bases between. This CDR3 comprises 15 residues. Germline V gives CDR1 MRHNA, CDR2 SNTAGT. CDR3 coding DNA: TGTGCCAGCTCGTTTAACGGGGGGCCCACAGATACGCAGTATTTT. Translation gives CASSFNGGPTDTQYF.

This chain connects TRBV4-1 to TRBJ1-5; weak D call: TRBD1 (5 bases). The CDR3 length is 17 residues. The germline gives CDR1 MGHRA, CDR2 YSYEKL. Between the trimmed V and J ends, which lost 0 bases and 6 bases, there was a span of 18 bases. The CDR3 bases are TGCGCCAGCAGCCAAGACCTCGGGGGAAGGGTGGGTCAGCCCCAGCATTTT. Translated, it gives CASSQDLGGRVGQPQHF.

The CDR3 reads CASSDQGRVAFF. The CDR3 bases are TGTGCCAGCAGTGACCAAGGGCGGGTAGCTTTCTTT. The J gene is TRBJ1-1, the V gene TRBV2; D unresolved. CDR1 is SNHLY and CDR2 is FYNNEI in the germline V gene. V dropped 3 bases and J dropped 10 bases, with 12 bases sitting between them. The CDR3 spans 12 residues.

This clone was seen once. The chain employs TRBV7-8 and TRBJ1-1, with a weak D call TRBD1 (5 bases). The V and J ends lost 7 bases and 4 bases respectively, with 19 bases between them. Germline CDR1 SGHVS, CDR2 FQNEAQ. The CDR3 loop spans 15 amino acids. The CDR3 protein is CASTDRLGASTEAFF. DNA for the CDR3: TGTGCCAGCACTGACCGTTTAGGGGCGAGCACTGAAGCTTTCTTT.

This clone was recorded only once. The chain combines TRBV6-5 with TRBJ1-6, with 10 bases matching TRBD1. Per germline, CDR1 MNHEY and CDR2 SVGAGI. V trimming: 8 bases; J trimming: 14 bases; junction bases outside the gene matches: 9. CDR3 size: 13 residues. The CDR3 region has the DNA TGTGCCAGCTCTGGACAGGGGGGTAAGGCCCTCCACTTT. Translated, it gives CASSGQGGKALHF.

The rearrangement links TRBV2 to TRBJ2-6; D possibly corresponds to TRBD2 (7 bases). Trimming left V 8 bases short and J 4 bases short, with 18 bases between. There are 16 residues in the CDR3. Germline V gene data show CDR1 as SNHLY and CDR2 as FYNNEI. The CDR3 nucleotides are TGTGCCAGCGAGGTCGGGGGGCGGCGAGGGGCCAACGTCCTGACTTTC. It yields the protein CASEVGGRRGANVLTF. Using reference TRBV2 and TRBJ2-6 for the parts outside the CDR3, the full variable domain is EPEVTQTPSHQVTQMGQEVILRCVPISNHLYFYWYRQILGQKVEFLVSFYNNEISEKSEIFDDQFSVERPDGSNFTLKIRSTKLEDSAMYFCASEVGGRRGANVLTFGAGSRLTVL.

The V call is TRBV7-2, the J call TRBJ2-3, with TRBD2 identical over 11 bases. J was trimmed by 5 bases and V by 5 bases; bases with no gene match: 9. CDR3 size: 16 residues. Germline V gene sequence: CDR1 SGHTA, CDR2 FQGNSA. This CDR3 reads CASSPTSGGPGDTQYF. In nucleotides, the CDR3 is TGTGCCAGCAGCCCTACTAGCGGGGGACCTGGAGATACGCAGTATTTT. Full variable domain (missing parts from reference TRBV7-2 and TRBJ2-3): GAGVSQSPSNKVTEKGKDVELRCDPISGHTALYWYRQSLGQGLEFLIYFQGNSAPDKSGLPSDRFSAERTGGSVSTLTIQRTQQEDSAVYLCASSPTSGGPGDTQYFGPGTRLTVL.

The CDR3 bases are TGTGCCAGCAGCGGCCCCGGGACAGATAATGAAAAACTGTTTTTT. Encoded protein: CASSGPGTDNEKLFF. The genes are TRBV11-2 and TRBJ1-4; 7 bases line up with TRBD1. The CDR3 sequence is 15 residues long. CDR1 and CDR2 from the germline V gene are SGHAT and FQNNGV. Unmatched junction bases numbered 7, after V lost 5 bases and J lost 4 bases.

This clone appeared a few times. The chain couples TRBV11-2 to TRBJ2-7, with 7 bases that match TRBD1. The CDR3 is made up of 12 amino acids. J gave up 6 bases and V 3 bases, and 2 bases lay outside the gene matches. Per the germline V gene, CDR1 is SGHAT and CDR2 is FQNNGV. In DNA, the CDR3 is TGTGCCAGCAGCTTGACAGGGCTCGAGCAGTACTTC. Translation: CASSLTGLEQYF.

This clone showed up just once. The chain joins TRBV5-1 to TRBJ2-3, with D possibly being TRBD1 (6 bases). In germline, CDR1 is SGHRS, CDR2 YFSETQ. The length of the CDR3 is 16 residues. Trimming shortened V by 0 bases and J by 0 bases, and 11 bases separated the two germline ends. For the CDR3, the DNA is TGCGCCAGCAGCTTGGAGGGGGTCCCCAGCACAGATACGCAGTATTTT. This encodes CASSLEGVPSTDTQYF.

The V gene is TRBV7-2, the J gene TRBJ2-7, with D possibly being TRBD1 (5 bases). V was pared by 3 bases and J by 1 base, with 19 bases between. The CDR3 runs to 17 residues. The germline gives CDR1 SGHTA, CDR2 FQGNSA. The CDR3 coding sequence is TGTGCCAGCAGCTTCAGTTCCGGGCAGGGCCAGTCCTACGAGCAGTACTTC. Translated: CASSFSSGQGQSYEQYF.

The sample holds a few counts of this clone. The chain joins TRBV30 to TRBJ2-1, with 7 bases lining up with TRBD2. There are 13 residues in the CDR3. J gave up 6 bases and V 5 bases, and 7 bases lay outside the gene matches. Looked up from germline, CDR1 is GTSNPN and CDR2 is SVGIG (reference sequence). The CDR3 is CAWSPWGGNEQFF. The CDR3 DNA follows: TGTGCCTGGTCGCCATGGGGGGGCAATGAGCAGTTCTTC. Combining the CDR3 with reference TRBV30 and TRBJ2-1 gives the whole variable domain SQTIHQWPATLVQPVGSPLSLECTVEGTSNPNLYWYRQAAGRGLQLLFYSVGIGQISSEVPQNLSASRPQDRQFILSSKKLLLSDSGFYLCAWSPWGGNEQFFGPGTRLTVL.

The V gene is TRBV10-2, the J gene TRBJ2-7; 8 bases are shared with TRBD1. The CDR3 extends over 12 amino acids. Germline V lookup: CDR1 WSHSY, CDR2 SAAADI. Losses at the gene ends were 10 bases for V and 6 bases for J; bases not matched to a gene: 8. The CDR3 DNA is TGCGCCACCGGACAGGGCTTAAGCGAGCAGTACTTC. Protein: CATGQGLSEQYF.

CDR3 DNA sequence: TGTGCCAGCAGCAATGGGGGTGGACAGGGTGAGGAGACCCAGTACTTC. It yields the protein CASSNGGGQGEETQYF. J is TRBJ2-5 and V is TRBV7-9, with TRBD1 identical over 8 bases. Germline CDR1 is SEHNR and CDR2 is FQNEAQ (reference sequence). This CDR3 has 16 residues. V lost 5 bases, J lost 5 bases, and 13 bases stayed unmatched.

The J gene is TRBJ1-1, the V gene TRBV12-5; D is undetermined. V lost 7 bases, J lost 1 base, and 4 bases lay in between. This CDR3 comprises 11 residues. Germline assignment: CDR1 LGHNT and CDR2 FRNRAP. CDR3 in amino acids: CASASNTEAFF. The DNA for the CDR3 is TGTGCTAGTGCCTCGAACACTGAAGCTTTCTTT.

The gene calls are TRBV28 and TRBJ1-5; TRBD1 matches at 7 bases. Germline CDR1 and CDR2: MDHEN and SYDVKM. V lost 4 bases, J lost 4 bases, and 4 bases stayed unmatched. CDR3 length equals 14 residues. CDR3 DNA sequence: TGTGCCAGCAGTTCGGGACAGCCTAATCAGCCCCAGCATTTT. It encodes CASSSGQPNQPQHF.

This chain uses TRBV4-3 with TRBJ1-1, with 7 bases aligning to TRBD1. V shed 1 base and J 1 base; nucleotides not matched to a gene: 12. CDR3 length: 18 amino acids. Germline CDR1 LGHNA, CDR2 YSLEER. The CDR3 protein is CASSQATWGRQGNTEAFF. DNA of the CDR3: TGCGCCAGCAGCCAAGCCACCTGGGGCCGACAGGGGAACACTGAAGCTTTCTTT.

The chain joins TRBV29-1 to TRBJ1-1; D unresolved. Trimming stripped 4 bases from V and 7 bases from J, with 13 bases between. Germline V gene lookup returns CDR1 SQVTM and CDR2 ANQGSEA. This CDR3 comprises 12 residues. The CDR3 bases are TGCAGCGTTGTGTCCGGAAGCGGTGAAGCTTTCTTT. The encoded protein is CSVVSGSGEAFF.

A remark on this clone: One end of the junction varies from germline; a read error may be responsible. The V call is TRBV7-9, the J call TRBJ2-7, with unresolved D. Germline CDR1 reads SEHNR; CDR2 reads FQNEAQ (reference sequence). There are 12 residues in the CDR3. CDR3 amino acids: CSSSFRSHEQYF. The DNA of the CDR3 is TGTTCCAGCAGCTTCAGGTCGCACGAGCAGTACTTC.

The V and J genes are TRBV27 and TRBJ2-7; 9 positions match TRBD1. Germline trimming cut 3 bases from V and 4 bases from J; bases unmatched to any gene: 4. The CDR3 loop spans 14 amino acids. Germline CDR1 reads MNHEY; CDR2 reads SMNVEV (reference sequence). As DNA, the CDR3 is TGTGCCAGCAGTTTCACAGGGGGCGCGTACGAGCAGTACTTC. Encoded protein: CASSFTGGAYEQYF.

V and J are TRBV30 and TRBJ2-5, with D maybe TRBD2 (6 bases). Trimming stripped 2 bases from V and 5 bases from J, with 12 bases between. The CDR3 loop spans 13 amino acids. CDR1 is GTSNPN, CDR2 SVGIG, per germline (reference sequence). The CDR3 nucleotides read TGTGCCTGGAGTTCGGGTGGGGGGGAGACCCAGTACTTC. Translating it yields CAWSSGGGETQYF.